This T cell receptor (beta chain) was recovered during a study of OX40 agonist ivuxolimab in advanced cancers. Describing the broader study: Ivuxolimab was a fully human IgG2 agonistic monoclonal antibody targeting the costimulatory receptor OX40 (CD134). The point of sequencing TCRbeta in the periphery was to test whether ivuxolimab changed TCR sequence diversity and drove clonal T-cell expansion. Partial responses were achieved by three dose-escalation patients, of whom one had hepatocellular carcinoma and two had cutaneous melanoma. Patients were allowed to have had prior anti-PD-1, anti-PD-L1 or anti-CTLA-4 therapy, and around 40% of the dose-escalation patients had previously received checkpoint inhibitors. The paper reports the monotherapy dose-escalation portion (N of about 50 patients) of the phase I ivuxolimab trial. Of the approximately 50 dose-escalation patients, hepatocellular carcinoma was present in about 19, melanoma in about 15, renal cell carcinoma in 9 and head and neck cancer in 9. In the dose-escalation cohort, around 80% of patients were male, and the mean age was approximately 60 years with a range of roughly 23 to 79. Intravenous ivuxolimab was administered to patients every 2 weeks at six dose levels: 0.01, 0.1, 0.3, 1.5, 3 and 10 mg/kg.

Overall study results and their limits: At doses of 0.1 to 3.0 mg/kg, clonal expansion of both CD4+ and CD8+ blood T cells was observed from baseline to week 6. The antigen specificity of the peripheral T cells that underwent clonal expansion was not determined. In the 0.1-3.0 mg/kg groups, partial responders had among the lowest normalized peripheral clonal expansion, particularly in CD8+ T cells. After ivuxolimab, CD8+ T cells had more expanded clones than CD4+ T cells on average. Low levels of normalized T-cell clonal expansion were also shown by some nonresponding patients.

Patients with autoimmune disease history or receiving systemic immunosuppression were excluded from the trial. In every dose cohort, peripheral blood was drawn for TCR sequencing at baseline, cycle 4 day 1, and cycle 7 day 1. The samples were taken from a phase I, first-in-human, multicenter, open-label dose-escalation trial of ivuxolimab. Adults with locally advanced or metastatic head and neck squamous cell, hepatocellular, melanoma or renal cell carcinoma were enrolled in the trial. Before TCR sequencing, CD4+ T cells and CD8+ T cells from peripheral blood were sorted into separate populations. Trimming removed 5 bases from V and 6 bases from J, leaving 8 bases between the germline ends. The CDR3 measures 11 amino acids from cysteine to phenylalanine. Only the CDR3 part of the read is kept: 33 bases, read in frame from the first base. Per the germline V gene, MDHEN is the CDR1 and SYDVKM is the CDR2.

The table lists this clone with a count of one. Its antigen specificity is not known. Base qualities are not recorded, but no much larger clone differs from it by a single base. To sequence the TCRbeta CDR3 region, genomic DNA was isolated from the sorted cells. The immunoSEQ Assay was used to sequence the TCRbeta CDR3 regions. TCRdb carries this immuneACCESS record with in-frame sequences only. Its versions omit some clonotypes, under half of them owing to an unresolved V gene in the studies checked, with the rest unexplained. The sample includes 85,000 to 100,000 clones, with approximately 90% observed a single time. Jointly, the top ten make up around 0.85% of the sample.

This sequence originates from an adult with an advanced solid tumor such as melanoma, head and neck, liver or kidney cancer. The sequences come from CD4+ or CD8+ T cells sorted from blood, collected in a trial of the OX40 agonist ivuxolimab. Rearrangement joined TRBV28 to TRBJ2-7, with the D gene not clear enough to name. In nucleotides, the sequence is TGTGCCAGCAGTGGACCCCTCGAGCAGTACTTC. This gives the protein CASSGPLEQYF.